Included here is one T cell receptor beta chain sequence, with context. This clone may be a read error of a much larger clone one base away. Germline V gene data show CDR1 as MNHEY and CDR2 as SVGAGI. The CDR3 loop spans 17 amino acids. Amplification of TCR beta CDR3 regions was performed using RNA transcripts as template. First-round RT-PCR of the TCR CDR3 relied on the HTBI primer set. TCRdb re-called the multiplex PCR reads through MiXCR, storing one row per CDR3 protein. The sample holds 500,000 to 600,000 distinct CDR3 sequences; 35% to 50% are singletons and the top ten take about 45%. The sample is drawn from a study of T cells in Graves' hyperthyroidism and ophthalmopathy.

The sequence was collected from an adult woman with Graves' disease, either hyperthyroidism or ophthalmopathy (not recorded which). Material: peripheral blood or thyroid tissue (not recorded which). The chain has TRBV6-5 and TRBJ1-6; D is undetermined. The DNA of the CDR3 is TGTGCCGGCAGTTACTCGATCTCTAGCTCCTATAATTCACCCCTCCACTTT. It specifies CAGSYSISSSYNSPLHF.